This T cell receptor beta chain was captured in a study of early T cells in non-severe SARS-CoV-2 infection. Across the whole study: Unsorted whole blood bulk RNA was sequenced, with unpaired chains.

CDR1 and CDR2 from the germline V gene are SGHVS and FQNEAQ. Losses at the gene ends were 4 bases for V and 3 bases for J; bases not matched to a gene: 4. The CDR3 is 15 residues long. Overall study findings and caveats: The VDJdb matching leaned toward anti-spike CD8 responses and overlooked private and CD4 specificities.

Details on this clonotype: Its matching antigen is unknown.

Individual cDNA molecules received unique molecular identifiers during library preparation. TCRdb processed the 5' RACE reads anew with MiXCR; each CDR3 protein has one entry. Of tens of thousands of distinct CDR3 sequences listed, 9.5% to 15% are singletons. The chain joins TRBV7-8 to TRBJ2-3, with 10 bases aligning to TRBD1. The sample was whole blood. This TCR was sampled from an adult who was a healthcare worker with PCR-confirmed SARS-CoV-2 infection or an uninfected control (not recorded which). The CDR3 DNA is TGTGCCAGCAGCTGGAGGACAGGGGGAACAGATACGCAGTATTTT. Translation: CASSWRTGGTDTQYF.